This TCR beta chain comes out of a study of blood T cells in healthy people across ages. Study outcomes and limitations: Relative to aged donors, long-lived donors carried more naive CD4+ cells and displayed higher diversity. Estimates of diversity drawn from one million T cells were considered underestimates.

Using a J-beta primer mix together with a sample-barcoded 5' primer, a second PCR was run for roughly 6 to 11 cycles. TCRdb re-derived calls from the 5' RACE reads in MiXCR, one entry per CDR3 protein. Seen here are about 1.8 million distinct CDR3 sequences, around 48% observed once, and the top ten hold around 2.1%. CDR1 DFQATT and CDR2 SNEGSKA come from the germline V gene (reference sequence). V lost 1 base and J 8 bases, leaving 17 bases between the germline ends. The CDR3 is made up of 14 amino acids. This clonotype was recorded a few times. Its antigen remains unknown. Sequencing was performed on blood. The chain is built from TRBV20-1 and TRBJ1-2; weak D call: TRBD1 (6 bases). The sequence came from a woman in her forties in good health. The DNA of the CDR3 is TGCAGTGCTAGAGGGACAGATGAAAGAGGGGGCTACACCTTC. Translating gives CSARGTDERGGYTF.